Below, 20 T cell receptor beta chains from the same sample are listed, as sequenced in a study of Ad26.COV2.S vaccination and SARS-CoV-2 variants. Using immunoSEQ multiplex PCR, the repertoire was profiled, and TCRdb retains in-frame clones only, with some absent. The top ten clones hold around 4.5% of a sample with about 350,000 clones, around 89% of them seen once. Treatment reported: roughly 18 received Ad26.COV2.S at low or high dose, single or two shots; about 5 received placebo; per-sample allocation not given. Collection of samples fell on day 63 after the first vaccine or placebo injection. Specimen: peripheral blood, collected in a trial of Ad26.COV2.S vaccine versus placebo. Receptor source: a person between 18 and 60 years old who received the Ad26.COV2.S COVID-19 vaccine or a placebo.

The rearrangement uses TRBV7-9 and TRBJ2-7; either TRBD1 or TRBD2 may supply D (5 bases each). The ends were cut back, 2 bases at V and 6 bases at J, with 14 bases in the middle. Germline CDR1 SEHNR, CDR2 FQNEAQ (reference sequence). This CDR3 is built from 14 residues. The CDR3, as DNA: TGTGCCAGCAGCTTAAACGCGCGAGGGGCCGAGCAGTACTTC. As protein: CASSLNARGAEQYF.

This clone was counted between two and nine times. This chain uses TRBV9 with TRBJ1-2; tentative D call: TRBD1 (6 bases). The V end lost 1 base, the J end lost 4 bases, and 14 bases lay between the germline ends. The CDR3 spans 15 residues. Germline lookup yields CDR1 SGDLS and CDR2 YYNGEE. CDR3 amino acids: CASSVTAGAIYGYTF. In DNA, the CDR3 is TGTGCCAGCAGCGTAACCGCAGGGGCCATCTATGGCTACACCTTC.

CDR3 protein: CASSVGSGGPNNEQFF. In DNA form, the CDR3 reads TGTGCCAGCAGCGTAGGGAGTGGGGGGCCTAACAATGAGCAGTTCTTC. The V call is TRBV9, the J call TRBJ2-1; perhaps D is TRBD1 or TRBD2 (6 bases each). The CDR3 is made up of 16 amino acids. From germline, CDR1 is SGDLS and CDR2 YYNGEE. The V end lost 0 bases, the J end lost 5 bases, and 15 bases lay between the germline ends.

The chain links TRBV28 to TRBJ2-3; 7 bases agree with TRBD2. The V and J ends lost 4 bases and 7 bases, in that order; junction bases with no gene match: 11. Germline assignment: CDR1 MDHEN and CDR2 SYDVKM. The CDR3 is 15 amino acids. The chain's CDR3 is CASSSGGGSRYTQYF. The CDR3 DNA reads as TGTGCCAGCAGTTCCGGCGGCGGGAGTAGATATACGCAGTATTTT.

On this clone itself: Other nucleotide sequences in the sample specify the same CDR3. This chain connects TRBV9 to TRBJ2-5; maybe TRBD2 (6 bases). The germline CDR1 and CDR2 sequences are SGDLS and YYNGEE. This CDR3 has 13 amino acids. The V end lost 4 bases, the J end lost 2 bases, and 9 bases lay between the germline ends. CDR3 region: CASSPGTQETQYF. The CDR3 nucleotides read TGTGCCAGCAGCCCCGGGACTCAAGAGACCCAGTACTTC.

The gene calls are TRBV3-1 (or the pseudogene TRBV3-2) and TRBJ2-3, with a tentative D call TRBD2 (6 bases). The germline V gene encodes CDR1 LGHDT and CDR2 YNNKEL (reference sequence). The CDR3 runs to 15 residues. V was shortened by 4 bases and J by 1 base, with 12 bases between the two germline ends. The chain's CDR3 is CASSPLTGGTDTQYF. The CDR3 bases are TGTGCCAGCAGCCCGCTCACGGGAGGCACAGATACGCAGTATTTT.

This CDR3 reads CATSDLTSGSIHEQFF. CDR3 DNA sequence: TGTGCCACCAGTGATTTGACTAGCGGGAGTATACATGAGCAGTTCTTC. The V and J genes are TRBV24-1 and TRBJ2-1; 11 bases are shared with TRBD2. The CDR3 has 16 residues. J was trimmed by 8 bases and V by 0 bases; bases with no gene match: 5. The germline V gene has CDR1 KGHDR and CDR2 SFDVKD.

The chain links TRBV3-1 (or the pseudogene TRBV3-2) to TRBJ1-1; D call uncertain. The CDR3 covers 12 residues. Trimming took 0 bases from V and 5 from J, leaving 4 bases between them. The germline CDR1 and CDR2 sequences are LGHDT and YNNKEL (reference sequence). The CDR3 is CASSQEGTEAFF. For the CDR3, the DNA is TGTGCCAGCAGCCAAGAAGGAACTGAAGCTTTCTTT.

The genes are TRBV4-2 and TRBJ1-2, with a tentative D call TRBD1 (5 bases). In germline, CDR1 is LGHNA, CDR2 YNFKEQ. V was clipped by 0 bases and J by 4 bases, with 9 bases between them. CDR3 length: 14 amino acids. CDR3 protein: CASSQDRQIYGYTF. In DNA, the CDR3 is TGTGCCAGCAGCCAAGATCGACAGATCTATGGCTACACCTTC.

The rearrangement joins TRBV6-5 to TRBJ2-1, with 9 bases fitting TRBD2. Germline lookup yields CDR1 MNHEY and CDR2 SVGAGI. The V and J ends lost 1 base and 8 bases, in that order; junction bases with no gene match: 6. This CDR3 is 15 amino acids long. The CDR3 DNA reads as TGTGCCAGCAGTTACTTTAGCGGGGGTCATGATGAGCAGTTCTTC. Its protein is CASSYFSGGHDEQFF.

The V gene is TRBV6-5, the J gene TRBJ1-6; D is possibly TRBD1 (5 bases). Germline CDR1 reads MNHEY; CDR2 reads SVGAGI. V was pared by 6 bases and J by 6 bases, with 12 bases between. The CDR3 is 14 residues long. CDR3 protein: CASSRDFSNSPLHF. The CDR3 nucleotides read TGTGCCAGCAGCCGGGACTTCTCTAATTCACCCCTCCACTTT.

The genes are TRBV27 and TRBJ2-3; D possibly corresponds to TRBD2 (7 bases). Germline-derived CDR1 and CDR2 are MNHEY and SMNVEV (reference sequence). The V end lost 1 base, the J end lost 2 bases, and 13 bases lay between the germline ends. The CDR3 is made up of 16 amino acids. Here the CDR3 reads CASSLYAGATTDTQYF. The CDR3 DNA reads TGTGCCAGCAGTTTATATGCGGGGGCAACCACAGATACGCAGTATTTT.

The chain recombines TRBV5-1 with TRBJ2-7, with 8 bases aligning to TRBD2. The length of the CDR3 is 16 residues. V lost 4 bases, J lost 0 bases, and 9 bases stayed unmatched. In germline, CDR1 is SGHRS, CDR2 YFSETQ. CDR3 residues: CASSVSSGLSSYEQYF. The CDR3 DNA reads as TGCGCCAGCAGCGTCTCTAGCGGGCTAAGCTCCTACGAGCAGTACTTC. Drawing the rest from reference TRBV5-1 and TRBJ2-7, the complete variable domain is KAGVTQTPRYLIKTRGQQVTLSCSPISGHRSVSWYQQTPGQGLQFLFEYFSETQRNKGNFPGRFSGRQFSNSRSEMNVSTLELGDSALYLCASSVSSGLSSYEQYFGPGTRLTVT.

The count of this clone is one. CDR3 sequence: CSVGVTEAFF. CDR3 DNA: TGCAGCGTCGGAGTCACTGAAGCTTTCTTT. V usage is TRBV29-1 and J usage is TRBJ1-1, with D unclear. Trimming took off 6 bases at V and 4 bases at J, with 6 bases between the two ends. This CDR3 is built from 10 residues. CDR1 is SQVTM, CDR2 ANQGSEA, per germline.

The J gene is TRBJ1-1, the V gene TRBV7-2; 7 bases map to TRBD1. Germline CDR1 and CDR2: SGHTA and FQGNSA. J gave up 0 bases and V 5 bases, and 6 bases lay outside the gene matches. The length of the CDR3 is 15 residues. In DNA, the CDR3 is TGTGCCAGCAGCCCCTCGGGACAGATGAACACTGAAGCTTTCTTT. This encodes CASSPSGQMNTEAFF.

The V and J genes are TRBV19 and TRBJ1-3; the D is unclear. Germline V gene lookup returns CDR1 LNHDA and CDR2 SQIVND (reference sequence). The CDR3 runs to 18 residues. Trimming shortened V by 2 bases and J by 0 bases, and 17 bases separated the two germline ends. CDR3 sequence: CASSINLSGGLSGNTIYF. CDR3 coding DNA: TGTGCCAGTAGTATAAATTTGTCTGGAGGGCTCTCTGGAAACACCATATATTTT.

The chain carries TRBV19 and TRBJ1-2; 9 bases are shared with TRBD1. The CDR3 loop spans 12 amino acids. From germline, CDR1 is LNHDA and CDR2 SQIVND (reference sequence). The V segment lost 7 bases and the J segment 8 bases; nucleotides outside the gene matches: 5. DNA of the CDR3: TGTGCCAGTACACAGGGGGCTCGAGGCTACACCTTC. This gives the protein CASTQGARGYTF.

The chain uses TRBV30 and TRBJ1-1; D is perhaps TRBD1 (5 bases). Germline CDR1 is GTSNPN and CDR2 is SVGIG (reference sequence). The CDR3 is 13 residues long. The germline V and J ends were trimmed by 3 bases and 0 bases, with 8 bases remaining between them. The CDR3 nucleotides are TGTGCCTGGAGGGGGCATTTGAACACTGAAGCTTTCTTT. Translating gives CAWRGHLNTEAFF.

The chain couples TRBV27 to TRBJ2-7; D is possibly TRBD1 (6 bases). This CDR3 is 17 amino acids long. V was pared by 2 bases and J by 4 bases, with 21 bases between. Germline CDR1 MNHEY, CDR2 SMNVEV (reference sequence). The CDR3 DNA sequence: TGTGCCAGCAGTTTAACCCCGAACAGGGTGTTCTCTTACGAGCAGTACTTC. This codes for CASSLTPNRVFSYEQYF.

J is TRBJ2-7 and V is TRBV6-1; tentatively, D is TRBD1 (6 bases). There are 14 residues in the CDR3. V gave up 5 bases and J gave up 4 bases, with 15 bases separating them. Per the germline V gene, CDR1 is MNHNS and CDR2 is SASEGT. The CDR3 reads CASSTSPGVYEQYF. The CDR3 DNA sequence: TGTGCCAGCAGTACCTCCCCAGGGGTGTACGAGCAGTACTTC.